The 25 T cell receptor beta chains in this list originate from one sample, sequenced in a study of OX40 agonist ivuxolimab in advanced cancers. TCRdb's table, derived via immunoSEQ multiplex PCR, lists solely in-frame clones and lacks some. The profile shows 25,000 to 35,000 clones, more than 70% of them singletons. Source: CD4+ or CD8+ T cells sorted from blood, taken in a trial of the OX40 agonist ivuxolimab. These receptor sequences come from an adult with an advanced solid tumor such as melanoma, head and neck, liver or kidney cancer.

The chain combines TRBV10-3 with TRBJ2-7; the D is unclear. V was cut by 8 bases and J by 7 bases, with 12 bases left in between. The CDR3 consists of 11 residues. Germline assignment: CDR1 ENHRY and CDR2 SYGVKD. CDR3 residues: CAIYGLREQYF. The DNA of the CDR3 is TGTGCCATCTACGGATTGAGGGAGCAGTACTTC.

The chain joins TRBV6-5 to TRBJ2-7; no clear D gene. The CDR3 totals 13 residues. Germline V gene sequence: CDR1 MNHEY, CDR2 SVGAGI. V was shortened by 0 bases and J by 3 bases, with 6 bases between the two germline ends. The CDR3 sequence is CASSYSVGYEQYF. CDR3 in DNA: TGTGCCAGCAGTTACTCGGTCGGCTACGAGCAGTACTTC.

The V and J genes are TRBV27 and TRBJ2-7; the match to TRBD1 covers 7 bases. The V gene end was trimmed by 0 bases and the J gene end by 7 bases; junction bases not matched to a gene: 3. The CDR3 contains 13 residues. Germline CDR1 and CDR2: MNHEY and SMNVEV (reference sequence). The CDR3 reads CASSLSHRGEQYF. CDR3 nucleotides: TGTGCCAGCAGTTTATCACACAGGGGAGAGCAGTACTTC.

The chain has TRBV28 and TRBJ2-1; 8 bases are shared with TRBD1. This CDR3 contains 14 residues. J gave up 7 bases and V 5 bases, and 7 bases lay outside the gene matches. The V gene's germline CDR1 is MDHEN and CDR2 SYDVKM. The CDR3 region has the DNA TGTGCCAGCAGTCCCCGACAGGGGTGGAATGAGCAGTTCTTC. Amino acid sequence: CASSPRQGWNEQFF.

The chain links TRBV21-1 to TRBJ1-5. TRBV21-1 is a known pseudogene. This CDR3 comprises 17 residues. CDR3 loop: CAGGVVGLIVGNQPQHF. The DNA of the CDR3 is TGTGCCGGCGGTGTAGTGGGCCTAATAGTTGGCAATCAGCCCCAGCATTTT.

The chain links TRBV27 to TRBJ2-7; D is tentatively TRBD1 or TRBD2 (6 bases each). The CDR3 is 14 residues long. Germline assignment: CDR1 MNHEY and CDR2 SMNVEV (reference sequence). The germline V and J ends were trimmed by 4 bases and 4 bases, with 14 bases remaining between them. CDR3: CASSYVGGSYEQYF. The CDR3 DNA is TGTGCCAGCAGTTATGTGGGGGGCTCATACGAGCAGTACTTC.

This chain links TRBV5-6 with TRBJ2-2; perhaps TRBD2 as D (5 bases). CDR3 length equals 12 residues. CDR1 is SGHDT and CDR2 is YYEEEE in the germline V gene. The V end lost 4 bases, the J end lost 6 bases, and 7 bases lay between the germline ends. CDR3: CASSVRAGELFF. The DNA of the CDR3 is TGTGCCAGCAGCGTGAGGGCCGGGGAGCTGTTTTTT. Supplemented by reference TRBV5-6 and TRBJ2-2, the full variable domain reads DAGVTQSPTHLIKTRGQQVTLRCSPKSGHDTVSWYQQALGQGPQFIFQYYEEEERQRGNFPDRFSGHQFPNYSSELNVNALLLGDSALYLCASSVRAGELFFGEGSRLTVL.

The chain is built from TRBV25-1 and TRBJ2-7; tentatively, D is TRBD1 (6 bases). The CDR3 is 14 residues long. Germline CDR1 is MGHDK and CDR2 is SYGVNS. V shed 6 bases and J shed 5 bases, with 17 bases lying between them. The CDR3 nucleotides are TGTGCCAGCAGCGTACGGACAGTCAGCGACGAGCAGTACTTC. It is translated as CASSVRTVSDEQYF.

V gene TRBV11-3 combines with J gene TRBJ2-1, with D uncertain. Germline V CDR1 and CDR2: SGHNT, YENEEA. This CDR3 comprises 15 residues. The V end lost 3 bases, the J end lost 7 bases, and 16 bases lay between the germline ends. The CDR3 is CASSFGSAGMNEQFF. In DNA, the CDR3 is TGTGCCAGCAGCTTTGGGTCGGCAGGTATGAATGAGCAGTTCTTC.

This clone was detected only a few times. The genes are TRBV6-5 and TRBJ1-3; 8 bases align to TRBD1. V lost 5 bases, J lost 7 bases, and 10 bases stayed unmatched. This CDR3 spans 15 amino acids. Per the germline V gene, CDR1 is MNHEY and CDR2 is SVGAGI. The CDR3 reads CASSPDRGGWNTIYF. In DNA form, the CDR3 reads TGTGCCAGCAGTCCTGACAGGGGAGGGTGGAACACCATATATTTT.

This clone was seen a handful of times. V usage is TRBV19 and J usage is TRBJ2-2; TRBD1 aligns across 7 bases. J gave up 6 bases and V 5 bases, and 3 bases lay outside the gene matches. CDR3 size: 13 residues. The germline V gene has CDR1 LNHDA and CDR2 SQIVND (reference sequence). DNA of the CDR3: TGTGCCAGTAGTGACCAGGGGGCCGGGGAGCTGTTTTTT. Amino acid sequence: CASSDQGAGELFF.

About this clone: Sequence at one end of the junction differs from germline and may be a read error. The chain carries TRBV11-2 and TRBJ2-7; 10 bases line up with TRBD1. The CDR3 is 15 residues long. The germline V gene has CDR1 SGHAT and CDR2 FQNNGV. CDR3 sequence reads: CASSLGRTGGYEQYF. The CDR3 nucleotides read TGCGCCAGCAGCCTTGGACGGACAGGGGGCTACGAGCAGTACTTC.

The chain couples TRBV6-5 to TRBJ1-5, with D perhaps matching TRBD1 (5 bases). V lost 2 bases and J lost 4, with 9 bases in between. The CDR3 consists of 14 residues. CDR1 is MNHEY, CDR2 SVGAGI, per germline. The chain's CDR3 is CASSYGAENQPQHF. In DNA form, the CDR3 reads TGTGCCAGCAGTTACGGGGCCGAAAATCAGCCCCAGCATTTT.

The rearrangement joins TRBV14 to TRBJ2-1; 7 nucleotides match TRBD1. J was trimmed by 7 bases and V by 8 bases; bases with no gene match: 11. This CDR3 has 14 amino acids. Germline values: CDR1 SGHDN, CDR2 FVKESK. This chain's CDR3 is CASERWTGKNEQFF. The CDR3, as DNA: TGTGCCAGCGAGAGGTGGACAGGTAAAAATGAGCAGTTCTTC.

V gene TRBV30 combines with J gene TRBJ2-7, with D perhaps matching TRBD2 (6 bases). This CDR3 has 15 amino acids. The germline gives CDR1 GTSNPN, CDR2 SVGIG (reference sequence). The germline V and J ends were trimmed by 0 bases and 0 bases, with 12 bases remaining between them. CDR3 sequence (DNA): TGTGCCTGGAGTGTCGGGAGCGGGCACTCCTACGAGCAGTACTTC. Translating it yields CAWSVGSGHSYEQYF.

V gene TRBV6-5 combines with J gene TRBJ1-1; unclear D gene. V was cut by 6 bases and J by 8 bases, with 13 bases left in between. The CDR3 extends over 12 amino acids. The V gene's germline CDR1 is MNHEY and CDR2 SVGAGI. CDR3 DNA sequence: TGTGCCAGCAGATCGGGCCCTAACGAAGCTTTCTTT. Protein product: CASRSGPNEAFF.

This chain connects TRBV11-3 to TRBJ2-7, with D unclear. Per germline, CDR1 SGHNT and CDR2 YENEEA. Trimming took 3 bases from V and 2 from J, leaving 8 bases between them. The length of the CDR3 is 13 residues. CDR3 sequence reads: CASSFGSTYEQYF. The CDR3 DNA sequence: TGTGCCAGCAGCTTTGGGTCCACCTACGAGCAGTACTTC.

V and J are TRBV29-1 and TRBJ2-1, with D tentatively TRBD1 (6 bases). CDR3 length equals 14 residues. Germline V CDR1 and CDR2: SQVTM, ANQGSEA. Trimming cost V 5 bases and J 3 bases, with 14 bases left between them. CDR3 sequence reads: CSVIRGSDYNEQFF. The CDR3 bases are TGCAGCGTTATCAGGGGTTCGGACTACAATGAGCAGTTCTTC.

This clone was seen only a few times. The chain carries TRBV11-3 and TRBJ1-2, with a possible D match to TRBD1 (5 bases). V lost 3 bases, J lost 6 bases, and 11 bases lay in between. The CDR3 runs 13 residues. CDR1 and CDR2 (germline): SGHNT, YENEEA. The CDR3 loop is CASSLRGADGYTF. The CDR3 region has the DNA TGTGCCAGCAGCTTGCGGGGCGCGGATGGCTACACCTTC.

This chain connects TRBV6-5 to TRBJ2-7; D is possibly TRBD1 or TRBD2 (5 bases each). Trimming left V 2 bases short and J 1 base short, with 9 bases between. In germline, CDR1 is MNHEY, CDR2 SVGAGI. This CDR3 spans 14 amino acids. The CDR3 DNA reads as TGTGCCAGCAGTTACCGGGACGCTTCCTACGAGCAGTACTTC. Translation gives CASSYRDASYEQYF.

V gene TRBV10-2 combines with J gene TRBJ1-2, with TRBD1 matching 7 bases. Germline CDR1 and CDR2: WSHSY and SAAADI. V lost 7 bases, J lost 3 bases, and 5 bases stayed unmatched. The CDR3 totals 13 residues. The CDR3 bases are TGCGCCAGCACCCCAGGGGGGGACTATGGCTACACCTTC. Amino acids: CASTPGGDYGYTF.

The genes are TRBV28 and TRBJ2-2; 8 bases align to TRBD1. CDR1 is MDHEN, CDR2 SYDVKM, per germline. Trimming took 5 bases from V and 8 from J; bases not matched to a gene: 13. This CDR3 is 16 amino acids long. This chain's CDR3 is CASSPDRGEPTGELFF. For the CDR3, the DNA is TGTGCCAGCAGTCCAGACAGGGGCGAACCTACTGGGGAGCTGTTTTTT.

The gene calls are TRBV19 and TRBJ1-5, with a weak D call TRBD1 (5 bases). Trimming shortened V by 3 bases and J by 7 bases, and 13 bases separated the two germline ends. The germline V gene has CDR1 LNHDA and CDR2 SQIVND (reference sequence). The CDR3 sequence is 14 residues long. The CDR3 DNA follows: TGTGCCAGTAGTATTGCGGGGGAGGAACAGCCCCAGCATTTT. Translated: CASSIAGEEQPQHF.

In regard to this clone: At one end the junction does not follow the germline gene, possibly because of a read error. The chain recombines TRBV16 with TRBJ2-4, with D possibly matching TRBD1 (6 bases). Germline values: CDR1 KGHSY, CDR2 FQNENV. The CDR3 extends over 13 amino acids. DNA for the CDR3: TGTGCCAGCAGCCCTCAGGGGCCGGGACAAGAGGAGTTC. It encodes CASSPQGPGQEEF.

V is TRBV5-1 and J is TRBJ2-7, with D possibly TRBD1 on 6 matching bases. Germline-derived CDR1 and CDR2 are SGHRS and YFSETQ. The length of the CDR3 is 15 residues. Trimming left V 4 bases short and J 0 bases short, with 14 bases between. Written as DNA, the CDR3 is TGCGCCAGCAGCCCCGAGGGACACTACTCCTACGAGCAGTACTTC. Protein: CASSPEGHYSYEQYF.